This TCR beta chain is from a study of CD8+ T cells in alopecia areata. Points from the study as a whole: Relative to normal scalp, lesional scalp, especially alopecia totalis/universalis, showed higher clonality. The study found TCR sharing across patients less clear than in mice, possibly for HLA reasons. It was observed that many expanded lesional clones persisted in scalp and blood during tofacitinib.

Treatment specified: oral pan-JAK inhibitor, 5-10 mg twice daily. About this clone: Its antigen is not known.

The authors extracted RNA and reverse transcribed it into cDNA as the sequencing template. The data were produced by immunoSEQ multiplex PCR, yet TCRdb's version contains in-frame clones alone and is incomplete. The repertoire consists of roughly 200,000 clones, with approximately 45% occurring once and the leading ten covering 2.6%. V shed 7 bases and J shed 3 bases, with 15 bases lying between them. This CDR3 is 14 amino acids long. Germline CDR1 reads MNHNS; CDR2 reads SASEGT. The TCR originated in a human donor with alopecia areata. The sample consisted of CD4+ T cells sorted from blood, taken at approximately week 36, from a patient treated with tofacitinib. The chain uses TRBV6-1 and TRBJ1-2, with D unclear. The CDR3, as DNA: TGTGCCAGCACCCTTAGGGTGAGGGACTATGGCTACACCTTC. Its translation: CASTLRVRDYGYTF.